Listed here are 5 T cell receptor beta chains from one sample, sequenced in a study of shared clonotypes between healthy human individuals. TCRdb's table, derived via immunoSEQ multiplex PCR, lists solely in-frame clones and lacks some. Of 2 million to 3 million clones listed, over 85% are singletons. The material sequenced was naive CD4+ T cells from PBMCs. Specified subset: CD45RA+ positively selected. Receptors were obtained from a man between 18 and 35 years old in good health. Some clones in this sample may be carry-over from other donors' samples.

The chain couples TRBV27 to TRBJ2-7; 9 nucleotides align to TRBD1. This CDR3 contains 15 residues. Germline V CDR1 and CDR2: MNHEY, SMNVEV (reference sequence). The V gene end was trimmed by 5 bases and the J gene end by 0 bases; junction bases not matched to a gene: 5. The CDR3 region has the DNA TGTGCCAGCAGTCAACAGGGGGCCTACTCCTACGAGCAGTACTTC. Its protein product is CASSQQGAYSYEQYF.

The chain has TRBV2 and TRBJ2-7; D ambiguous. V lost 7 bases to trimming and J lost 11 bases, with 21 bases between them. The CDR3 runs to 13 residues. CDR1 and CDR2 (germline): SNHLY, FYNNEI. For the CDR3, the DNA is TGTGCCAGCAAATTAAACCGTGACCGAGCCAAGTACTTC. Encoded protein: CASKLNRDRAKYF. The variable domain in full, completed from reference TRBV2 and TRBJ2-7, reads EPEVTQTPSHQVTQMGQEVILRCVPISNHLYFYWYRQILGQKVEFLVSFYNNEISEKSEIFDDQFSVERPDGSNFTLKIRSTKLEDSAMYFCASKLNRDRAKYFGPGTRLTVT.

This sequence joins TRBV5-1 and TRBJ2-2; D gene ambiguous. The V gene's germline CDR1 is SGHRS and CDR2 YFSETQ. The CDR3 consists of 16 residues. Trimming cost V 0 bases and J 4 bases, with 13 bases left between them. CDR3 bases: TGCGCCAGCAGCTTGGTTTCAGGTTTCGGCACCGGGGAGCTGTTTTTT. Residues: CASSLVSGFGTGELFF. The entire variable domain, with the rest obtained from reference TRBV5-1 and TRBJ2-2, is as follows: KAGVTQTPRYLIKTRGQQVTLSCSPISGHRSVSWYQQTPGQGLQFLFEYFSETQRNKGNFPGRFSGRQFSNSRSEMNVSTLELGDSALYLCASSLVSGFGTGELFFGEGSRLTVL.

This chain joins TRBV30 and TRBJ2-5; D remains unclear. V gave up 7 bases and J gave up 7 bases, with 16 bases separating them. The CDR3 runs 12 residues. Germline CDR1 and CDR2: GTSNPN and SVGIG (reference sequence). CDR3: CALTQYWGTQYF. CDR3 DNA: TGTGCCTTAACACAGTATTGGGGGACCCAGTACTTC.

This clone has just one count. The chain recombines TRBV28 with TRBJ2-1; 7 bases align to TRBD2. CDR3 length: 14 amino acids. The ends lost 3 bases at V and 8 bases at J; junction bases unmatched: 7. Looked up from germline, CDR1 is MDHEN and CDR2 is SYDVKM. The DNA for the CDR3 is TGTGCCAGCAGTTTGTACGCGGGAGCCGATGAGCAGTTCTTC. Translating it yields CASSLYAGADEQFF.